This T cell receptor (beta chain) stems from a study of blood T cell repertoires in COVID-19. On the study more broadly: From the United States, Italy and Spain came samples of acute and convalescent COVID-19. T cells, B-cell-depleted T cells, or PBMCs provided the cDNA or gDNA that served as material.

It was during active infection that Seattle patients were enrolled and then longitudinally followed. Sequencing used immunoSEQ multiplex PCR; TCRdb keeps in-frame clones, though not all of them. The sample contains 200,000 to 250,000 clones, 82% of which appear only once. The material sequenced was peripheral blood. The clonotype originates from a woman aged 80 or over with COVID-19, enrolled during active disease.

The CDR3 nucleotides read TGTGCCAGCACCCCAAGGGGCAGGTCGAACACCGGGGAGCTGTTTTTT. Translated, it gives CASTPRGRSNTGELFF. The chain couples TRBV3-1 (or the pseudogene TRBV3-2) to TRBJ2-2; TRBD1 is a possible D gene (5 bases). Germline V CDR1 and CDR2: LGHDT, YNNKEL (reference sequence). V was shortened by 7 bases and J by 0 bases, with 15 bases between the two germline ends. The CDR3 covers 16 residues.